The clone carrying this T cell receptor beta chain was detected a few times. The data derive from a study of blood T cells in healthy people across ages. The V end lost 5 bases, the J end lost 3 bases, and 14 bases lay between the germline ends. The length of the CDR3 is 15 residues. Sample-barcoded 5' priming and a J-beta primer mix drove a second PCR of roughly 7 to 11 cycles. Each CDR3 protein gets one entry after TCRdb re-called the 5' RACE reads with MiXCR. Among hundreds of thousands of distinct CDR3 sequences listed, roughly 46% were seen once. The source of this sequence is a man older than 75 in good health. V usage is TRBV12-3 or TRBV12-4 and J usage is TRBJ2-1; no clear D. Sequencing was carried out using blood. CDR3 sequence (DNA): TGTGCCAGCAGTCTTGGTCAGTGGGACTACAATGAGCAGTTCTTC. This translates into CASSLGQWDYNEQFF.